This TCR beta chain was sequenced during a study of T-cell memory formation after mild COVID-19 (dated by TCRdb to 2020 to 2023). Study-wide context: TCR sequence clusters from the two donors were largely donor specific. T-cell clones expanding and contracting after mild COVID-19 in a couple of donors were tracked by longitudinal TCRalpha and TCRbeta repertoire sequencing. The cohort comprised two young, previously healthy adult volunteers, one female and one male.

CDR1 and CDR2 are drawn from the germline V gene: MGHDK, SYGVNS. Reading from cysteine to phenylalanine, the CDR3 counts 11 amino acids. CDR3 DNA only is kept here, 33 bases in frame from base 1. V gives up 7 bases and J gives up 4 bases, and the segment between their germline ends measures 7 bases. TCRdb records Illumina NovaSeq 6000 as the sequencer. TCRalpha and TCRbeta cDNA libraries were built by 5'RACE with constant-segment primers, adding sample barcodes and unique molecular identifiers. Trizol reagent was used to extract RNA from every sample. Amplification of the libraries took two PCR steps, and the second step added a second sample barcode plus Illumina TruSeq adapters. Sequencing of the libraries was done on an Illumina NovaSeq, producing 2 x 150 bp paired-end reads. In the paper's pipeline: Demultiplexing of reads and collapsing into UMI-guided consensus sequences were performed with migec v1.2.7. Using mixcr v2.1.11, UMI consensuses were aligned to TRA and TRB V and J templates and then assembled into clonotypes. Expanded or contracted clonotypes were those called significant by both edgeR and NoisET, with noise models trained on biological replicates. For edgeR calls, a false discovery rate-adjusted p below 0.01 and a log2 fold-change threshold of 1 were applied. As an exploratory analysis of dynamics, PCA with hierarchical clustering was applied to max-normalized trajectories of the 1000 most abundant clonotypes. Separately sequenced CD4+ and CD8+ repertoires were used to assign a CD4 or CD8 phenotype to each responding clone. Starting from the raw public reads, TCRdb applied fastp trimming at Q25, assembled clones with MiXCR and retained in-frame beta chains. Every distinct CDR3 protein forms one entry, paired with its most common genes and DNA. TCRdb's processing, not the authors' own work, is the source of the V and J calls. This sample gives some 250,000 distinct CDR3 sequences in total; under 20% of them show up just once. The ten largest account for 23% of the sample.

Study-wide conclusions, independent of this receptor: Clones that contracted from day 15 to 85 showed balanced CD4/CD8 phenotypes, whereas a second wave of clones that expanded from day 15 to 37 leaned towards CD4+. Contracting CD4+ clones turned up mainly in the CM and EM memory subsets, whereas EMRA was where CD8+ clones were enriched. Whether the second-wave clones peaking on day 37 were SARS-CoV-2 specific was not confirmed. The detection of some responding clones in pre-infection memory suggests that pre-existing cross-reactive memory T cells joined the SARS-CoV-2 response. The study included only a couple of mild cases, and larger cohorts that include severe cases with pre-infection samples were judged to be necessary.

A word on this clonotype: Its antigen is not yet known. This may arise from a read error, as a much more abundant clone is one base away.

Ficoll-Paque density gradient centrifugation was used to isolate PBMCs. The sequence joins TRBV25-1 to TRBJ1-2; 5 matching bases give a weak D call of TRBD1. The sequencing sample was made of PBMCs or a T cell subset sorted from them (not recorded which). The clonotype originates from a man in his late teens or twenties who had mild COVID-19 (a few samples of this study predate the infection). The sample titles of this study are shuffled in the database, so cell type and time point are left out; the donor was told from shared clones. The CDR3 region reads CASTDSYGYTF. The nucleotides read TGTGCCAGCACCGACAGCTATGGCTACACCTTC.